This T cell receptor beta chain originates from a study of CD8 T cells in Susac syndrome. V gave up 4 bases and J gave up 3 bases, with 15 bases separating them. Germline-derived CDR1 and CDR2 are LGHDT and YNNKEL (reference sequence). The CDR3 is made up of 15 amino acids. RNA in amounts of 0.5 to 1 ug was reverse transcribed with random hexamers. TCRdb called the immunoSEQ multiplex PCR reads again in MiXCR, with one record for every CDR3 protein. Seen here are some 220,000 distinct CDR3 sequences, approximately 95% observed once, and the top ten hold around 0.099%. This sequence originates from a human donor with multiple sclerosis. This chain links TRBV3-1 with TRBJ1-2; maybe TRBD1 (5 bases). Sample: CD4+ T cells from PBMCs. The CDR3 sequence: CASSLTGRLDYGYTF. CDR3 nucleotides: TGTGCCAGCAGCCTAACAGGTCGGCTCGACTATGGCTACACCTTC.